This T cell receptor (beta chain) was identified during a study of human T cells and chemical hapten exposure. Background on the study: 0.01% DPC was applied to the upper back in patch tests, which were read at 6 days. Small discrepancies in pooled library volume mainly accounted for the varying TCR yields per sample.

Via MiXCR, TCRdb re-called the RACE reads, giving one row per CDR3 protein. There are roughly 360,000 distinct CDR3 sequences in the sample; approximately 5% occur only once, and about 2.1% lies in the top ten. Time point defined: patch test 1, 2 weeks after DPC sensitization. Treatment: therapeutic diphenylcyclopropenone sensitization with weekly scalp DPC. Alopecia patients deemed DPC-suitable, aged 18 to 70, excluding pregnancy. Study results and caveats: Clustering by CDR3 similarity yielded significantly more large clusters from expanded TCRs than controls.

In this sample, this clonotype turned up many times. No antigen is known for it. The V end lost 3 bases, the J end lost 7 bases, and 13 bases lay between the germline ends. This CDR3 has 14 residues. This chain joins TRBV12-3 or TRBV12-4 and TRBJ2-1; D is uncertain. Sequenced here: whole blood, sampled in connection with sensitization to the hapten diphenylcyclopropenone (DPC). This clonotype originated in a woman in her forties or fifties with alopecia areata. Some clones in this sample may be carry-over from other donors' samples. The CDR3 is CASSFGGGVNEQFF. The CDR3 coding sequence is TGTGCCAGCAGTTTCGGCGGTGGGGTGAATGAGCAGTTCTTC.